The 11 T cell receptor gamma chains below come from one sample, sequenced in a study of γδ T cells in repeated Plasmodium falciparum infection. TCRdb re-called the multiplex PCR reads using CATT. The sample yields more than 4,500 gamma-chain clones, approximately 3.4% seen once. Gammadelta T cells were flow-sorted from PBMC into Vgamma9/Vdelta2+ and Vdelta2-negative populations for bulk analysis. Material: gamma-delta T cells from blood. The source of these receptors is a pool of human donors (malaria-infected and uninfected, not separated).

There are a few counts of this clone. For this DNA, TCRdb reports the protein of a much larger clone, which diverges at residue 7, most likely from a read error; the protein presented here is translated directly from the DNA. The chain is built from TRGV4 and TRGJ1 or TRGJ2. TCRdb carries no J gene annotation; the J gene was assigned here by matching the DNA with germline. This CDR3 has 13 amino acids. Germline assignment: CDR1 EGSTGY and CDR2 YDSYTSSV. Unmatched junction bases numbered 3, after V lost 1 base and J lost 3 bases. CDR3 region: CATWDGIYYKKLF. The CDR3 nucleotides read TGTGCCACCTGGGATGGAATTTATTATAAGAAACTCTTT.

This clone appeared a few times. The protein in TCRdb stems from a much larger clone and differs at residues 7 and 8 from this DNA's translation, likely a read error; here the protein is translated from the DNA. The chain carries TRGV8 and TRGJ1 or TRGJ2. CDR3 length equals 14 residues. V shed 5 bases, J shed 2 bases, and the junction held 9 bases outside the gene matches. The germline V gene encodes CDR1 VENAVY and CDR2 YDSYNSRV. CDR3 sequence reads: CATWGKVDYYKKLF. The CDR3, as DNA: TGTGCCACCTGGGGGAAAGTAGATTATTATAAGAAACTCTTT.

This clone occurred many times. This may arise from a read error, as a much more abundant clone is one base away. This rearrangement joins TRGV9 to TRGJP. This CDR3 spans 19 amino acids. Germline V lookup: CDR1 GITISATS, CDR2 ISYDGTV (reference sequence). CDR3 sequence: CALWEVHPTQELGKKTKVF. CDR3 coding DNA: TGTGCCTTGTGGGAGGTGCACCCGACTCAAGAGTTGGGCAAAAAAACCAAGGTATTT.

The chain links TRGV9 to TRGJ1 or TRGJ2. The CDR3 totals 13 residues. V lost 1 base to trimming and J lost 1 base; unmatched junction nucleotides: 1. The germline gives CDR1 GITISATS, CDR2 ISYDGTV (reference sequence). The CDR3 is CALWEVNYYKKLF. The CDR3 DNA reads as TGTGCCTTGTGGGAGGTAAATTATTATAAGAAACTCTTT.

Of note for this clone: The protein held in TCRdb is that of a much larger clone and does not match this DNA's translation at residue 13, likely because of a read error; the protein shown is translated from the DNA. V usage is TRGV9 and J usage is TRGJP. The J gene, absent from TCRdb, was called here by matching the DNA to germline. CDR3 length: 17 amino acids. From germline, CDR1 is GITISATS and CDR2 ISYDGTV (reference sequence). CDR3 nucleotide sequence: TGTGCCTTGTGGGAGGTCGTCCAAGAGTTGGGCAAAGAAATCAAGGTATTT. It yields the protein CALWEVVQELGKEIKVF.

This clone was counted only a few times. TCRdb lists the protein of a much larger clone for this DNA, which differs at residue 6, so this is likely a read error; the protein given here is translated from the DNA itself. As DNA, the CDR3 is TGTGCCTTGTGGGAGGCTTATAAGAAACTCTTT. Translating it yields CALWEAYKKLF. The chain combines TRGV9 with TRGJ1 or TRGJ2. The J gene is not listed in TCRdb, so it was assigned here from a DNA match to germline. J gave up 6 bases and V 2 bases, and 1 base lay outside the gene matches. Per germline, CDR1 GITISATS and CDR2 ISYDGTV (reference sequence). There are 11 residues in the CDR3.

In its sample, this clone was seen a few times. A far larger clone is off by one base, so a read error is likely. Other DNA sequences from this sample encode an identical CDR3 as well. The V and J genes are TRGV9 and TRGJP. The J gene, absent from TCRdb, was called here by matching the DNA to germline. The germline CDR1 and CDR2 sequences are GITISATS and ISYDGTV (reference sequence). The CDR3 is made up of 16 amino acids. The CDR3 DNA sequence: TGTGCCCTGTGGGAGGTGACTGAGTTGGGCAAAAAAATCAAGGTATTT. It translates to CALWEVTELGKKIKVF.

This clone has a count of ten or more. A single base separates this from a much larger clone, so it may be a read error. In the same sample, other DNA sequences code for this CDR3. The chain joins TRGV9 to TRGJP. Here the J gene came from matching the DNA to germline, since TCRdb omits it. With V trimmed by 1 base and J by 6 bases, 3 bases remained unmatched. Germline V gene lookup returns CDR1 GITISATS and CDR2 ISYDGTV (reference sequence). CDR3 length equals 16 residues. CDR3 sequence reads: CALWEVIELGKKIKVF. As DNA, the CDR3 is TGTGCCTTGTGGGAGGTCATAGAGTTGGGCAAAAAAATCAAGGTATTT.

The sample holds a few counts of this clone. The protein TCRdb gives is from a much larger clone and does not agree with this DNA's translation at residue 12, likely a read error; the protein shown here comes from the DNA. V usage is TRGV9 and J usage is TRGJ1 or TRGJ2. The J gene was not available in TCRdb and was assigned here by matching the DNA to germline segments. The CDR3 contains 16 residues. Germline V gene sequence: CDR1 GITISATS, CDR2 ISYDGTV (reference sequence). The CDR3 DNA sequence: TGTGCCTTGTGGGAGGTCGAGGCCCATCCTTATCATAAGAAACTCTTT. It encodes CALWEVEAHPYHKKLF.

This clone was observed a handful of times. The protein TCRdb lists belongs to a much larger clone and differs from this DNA's translation at residue 7, which points to a read error; the protein shown is made from the DNA. The gene calls are TRGV3 and TRGJ1 or TRGJ2. Since TCRdb gives no J gene, matching the DNA to germline was used here to assign it. Germline trimming cut 0 bases from V and 2 bases from J; bases unmatched to any gene: 4. CDR1 is VTNTFY, CDR2 YDVSTARD, per germline (reference sequence). This CDR3 has 14 residues. The CDR3 spells CATWDRQDYYKKLF. The CDR3 region has the DNA TGTGCCACCTGGGACAGGCAGGATTATTATAAGAAACTCTTT.

On this clone: A single base is all that separates this from a far larger clone, so a read error is likely. Other DNA sequences in this specimen translate into the identical CDR3. The chain recombines TRGV9 with TRGJ1 or TRGJ2. The J gene was not available in TCRdb and was assigned here by matching the DNA to germline segments. The CDR3 length is 16 residues. In germline, CDR1 is GITISATS, CDR2 ISYDGTV (reference sequence). For the CDR3, the DNA is TGTGCCCTGTGGGAGGTCCTCCCCTCGGATTATTATAAGAAACTCTTT. Translated, it gives CALWEVLPSDYYKKLF.